The 25 T cell receptor beta chains below all came from one sample that was sequenced in a study of blood T cells in healthy people across ages. Then a second PCR, running about 6 to 12 cycles, was carried out with a sample-barcoded 5' primer and a J-beta primer mix. From the 5' RACE reads, TCRdb called clonotypes with MiXCR, one entry per CDR3 protein. The data show just under 750,000 distinct CDR3 sequences, 20% to 25% seen once. Source material: blood. All receptors derive from a man between 65 and 79 years old in good health.

In its sample, this clonotype was seen a few times. The V call is TRBV18, the J call TRBJ1-2; D gene unclear. The CDR3 consists of 15 residues. CDR1 is KGHSH, CDR2 LQKENI, per germline. V lost 3 bases to trimming and J lost 0 bases, with 11 bases between them. This chain's CDR3 is CASSPLPEANYGYTF. The CDR3, as DNA: TGTGCCAGCTCACCTCTCCCGGAAGCTAACTATGGCTACACCTTC.

This chain uses TRBV20-1 with TRBJ1-1, with D perhaps matching TRBD1 (6 bases). CDR3 size: 11 residues. Germline lookup yields CDR1 DFQATT and CDR2 SNEGSKA (reference sequence). The CDR3 sequence: CSHWNRAEAFF. CDR3 sequence (DNA): TGCAGCCATTGGAACAGGGCTGAAGCTTTCTTT.

The CDR3 sequence is CASSLATQGEQFF. Written as DNA, the CDR3 is TGCGCCAGCAGTCTAGCTACACAGGGGGAGCAGTTCTTC. V is TRBV5-1 and J is TRBJ2-1; 7 bases match TRBD1. Germline V CDR1 and CDR2: SGHRS, YFSETQ. The J segment lost 10 bases and the V segment lost 5 bases, leaving 9 bases of the junction unmatched. This CDR3 is built from 13 residues.

This clonotype has at least ten counts. The chain joins TRBV20-1 to TRBJ2-7; D gene unclear. The germline gives CDR1 DFQATT, CDR2 SNEGSKA (reference sequence). V lost 6 bases to trimming and J lost 0 bases, with 9 bases between them. The CDR3 has 12 residues. The CDR3 DNA sequence: TGCAGTGCAACAGAGTACTCCTACGAGCAGTACTTC. Its protein product is CSATEYSYEQYF.

This clonotype was recorded at least ten times. The V call is TRBV12-3 or TRBV12-4, the J call TRBJ2-5, with 11 bases identical to TRBD2. The CDR3 runs to 15 residues. The V segment lost 5 bases and the J segment 4 bases; nucleotides outside the gene matches: 6. DNA of the CDR3: TGTGCCAGCAGTCCCCTAGCGGGAGGAGTAGAGACCCAGTACTTC. Residues: CASSPLAGGVETQYF.

The chain employs TRBV9 and TRBJ2-7; 9 positions match TRBD1. The trim removed 3 bases at V and 2 bases at J, leaving 9 bases unmatched. From germline, CDR1 is SGDLS and CDR2 YYNGEE. This CDR3 has 16 residues. Here the CDR3 DNA reads TGTGCCAGCAGCGCCCAGACAGGGGGAAGTCCCTACGAGCAGTACTTC. It specifies CASSAQTGGSPYEQYF.

This clonotype turned up a few times. The chain is built from TRBV5-1 and TRBJ1-1; D remains unclear. V shed 3 bases and J shed 1 base, with 10 bases lying between them. This CDR3 is 14 amino acids long. In germline, CDR1 is SGHRS, CDR2 YFSETQ. The chain's CDR3 is CASSWERGNTEAFF. CDR3 nucleotides: TGCGCCAGCAGCTGGGAACGGGGGAACACTGAAGCTTTCTTT.

The chain couples TRBV29-1 to TRBJ1-6, with D possibly matching TRBD1 (5 bases). Between the trimmed V and J ends, which lost 2 bases and 5 bases, there was a span of 10 bases. The germline CDR1 and CDR2 sequences are SQVTM and ANQGSEA. The CDR3 runs to 14 residues. CDR3 protein: CSVERGGNNSPLHF. In DNA, the CDR3 is TGCAGCGTTGAAAGGGGCGGGAATAATTCACCCCTCCACTTT.

The table lists this clonotype with a few counts. This chain uses TRBV11-2 with TRBJ1-2; 7 bases line up with TRBD1. Germline lookup yields CDR1 SGHAT and CDR2 FQNNGV. The V gene end was trimmed by 1 base and the J gene end by 7 bases; junction bases not matched to a gene: 3. The CDR3 runs to 13 residues. In nucleotides, the CDR3 is TGTGCCAGCAGCTTAGGTTACAGGGGTGGCTACACCTTC. Translated: CASSLGYRGGYTF. The complete variable domain, with remaining parts taken from reference TRBV11-2 and TRBJ1-2, reads EAGVAQSPRYKIIEKRQSVAFWCNPISGHATLYWYQQILGQGPKLLIQFQNNGVVDDSQLPKDRFSAERLKGVDSTLKIQPAKLEDSAVYLCASSLGYRGGYTFGSGTRLTVV.

V and J are TRBV30 and TRBJ1-2; possible D gene TRBD1, 5 bases. Trimming stripped 0 bases from V and 3 bases from J, with 11 bases between. Germline V lookup: CDR1 GTSNPN, CDR2 SVGIG (reference sequence). CDR3 size: 14 residues. CDR3 loop: CAWSVVQGHYGYTF. For the CDR3, the DNA is TGTGCCTGGAGTGTAGTTCAGGGACACTATGGCTACACCTTC.

The chain is built from TRBV12-3 or TRBV12-4 and TRBJ2-1; 10 bases match TRBD1. The CDR3 totals 15 residues. V trimming: 7 bases; J trimming: 2 bases; junction bases outside the gene matches: 5. In nucleotides, the CDR3 is TGTGCCAGCAATTCCGGGACAGGGGCCTACAATGAGCAGTTCTTC. Protein product: CASNSGTGAYNEQFF.

This clonotype was detected only a few times. The V gene is TRBV12-3 or TRBV12-4, the J gene TRBJ2-3; 7 nucleotides align to TRBD1. Germline trimming cut 5 bases from V and 1 base from J; bases unmatched to any gene: 6. The CDR3 covers 15 residues. The CDR3 region is CASSVGQPGTDTQYF. The CDR3 bases are TGTGCCAGCAGTGTGGGACAGCCGGGCACAGATACGCAGTATTTT.

The chain links TRBV4-1 to TRBJ2-5, with 10 bases identical to TRBD2. V lost 3 bases, J lost 4 bases, and 5 bases stayed unmatched. Germline V lookup: CDR1 MGHRA, CDR2 YSYEKL. This CDR3 has 15 amino acids. This CDR3 is CASSHSGGALETQYF. CDR3 in DNA: TGCGCCAGCAGCCACAGCGGGGGGGCGTTAGAGACCCAGTACTTC.

About this clonotype itself: At one of its ends the junction is not consistent with the germline gene, which may arise from a read error. The gene calls are TRBV6-5 and TRBJ2-3; 8 bases are shared with TRBD2. CDR3 length equals 15 residues. Germline values: CDR1 MNHEY, CDR2 SVGAGI. CDR3 bases: TGTGCCAGCAGTTACGGGCGGGGGGTTACAGATACACAGTATTTT. This sequence encodes CASSYGRGVTDTQYF.

This clonotype was detected a few times. The rearrangement links TRBV12-5 to TRBJ1-2; D is unclear. Trimming shortened V by 6 bases and J by 10 bases, and 18 bases separated the two germline ends. CDR3 size: 13 residues. Germline loops: CDR1 LGHNT, CDR2 FRNRAP. This CDR3 is CASGPPGPAIYTF. CDR3 DNA sequence: TGTGCTAGTGGACCTCCCGGGCCCGCTATCTACACCTTC.

This clonotype was counted between two and nine times. The chain carries TRBV13 and TRBJ2-3; D is ambiguous. Looked up from germline, CDR1 is PRHDT and CDR2 is FYEKMQ (reference sequence). CDR3 length equals 13 residues. V was cut by 1 base and J by 6 bases, with 8 bases left in between. As DNA, the CDR3 is TGTGCCAGCAGCTTAGAGAGGCGGGATACGCAGTATTTT. This sequence encodes CASSLERRDTQYF.

The chain links TRBV7-8 to TRBJ2-1; perhaps D is TRBD1 or TRBD2 (6 bases each). The DNA end lines up better with TRBJ2-7; the J call may be wrong. Looked up from germline, CDR1 is SGHVS and CDR2 is FQNEAQ. The CDR3 spans 14 residues. The CDR3 nucleotides read TGTGCCAGCATGGGGCGGGACACTACCTACGAGCAGTACTTC. It specifies CASMGRDTTYEQYF.

This clonotype was seen only a few times. The junction departs from the called germline gene at one end, perhaps through a read error. The J gene is TRBJ1-1, the V gene TRBV5-1, with D tentatively TRBD1 (5 bases). The germline CDR1 and CDR2 sequences are SGHRS and YFSETQ. This CDR3 is 13 amino acids long. The CDR3 DNA sequence: TGCGCCGGCAGCCGGCTGCAGGGCACTGAAGCTTTCTTT. Amino acid sequence: CAGSRLQGTEAFF.

This clonotype showed up just a few times. The CDR3 loop is CASSQGTQNTGELFF. In DNA form, the CDR3 reads TGTGCCAGCAGCCAAGGGACCCAAAACACCGGGGAGCTGTTTTTT. V gene TRBV3-1 combines with J gene TRBJ2-2; D not resolved. The germline V gene encodes CDR1 LGHDT and CDR2 YNNKEL (reference sequence). V gave up 1 base and J gave up 2 bases, with 8 bases separating them. The CDR3 runs to 15 residues.

This clonotype has only a few counts. The CDR3 bases are TGTGCCAGCGGTGCCCGACTAGCGCAGAACACCGGGGAGCTGTTTTTT. This translates into CASGARLAQNTGELFF. V gene TRBV6-6 combines with J gene TRBJ2-2; TRBD2 matches 8 bases. The CDR3 runs 16 residues. In germline, CDR1 is MNHNY, CDR2 SVGAGI (reference sequence). The ends lost 8 bases at V and 1 base at J; junction bases unmatched: 9.

The chain combines TRBV7-9 with TRBJ1-1, with D perhaps matching TRBD1 (5 bases). Per the germline V gene, CDR1 is SEHNR and CDR2 is FQNEAQ (reference sequence). V was clipped by 4 bases and J by 7 bases, with 10 bases between them. The CDR3 has 12 residues. The CDR3 reads CASSSEGLEAFF. The CDR3 DNA is TGTGCCAGCAGCTCCGAGGGACTTGAAGCTTTCTTT.

This clonotype was counted a single time. J is TRBJ2-7 and V is TRBV20-1, with D possibly matching TRBD2 (6 bases). Looked up from germline, CDR1 is DFQATT and CDR2 is SNEGSKA (reference sequence). This CDR3 has 16 amino acids. The germline V and J ends were trimmed by 6 bases and 5 bases, with 26 bases remaining between them. The CDR3 bases are TGCAGTGCCCGGAGGCAACGGGAGAGTGATATGGACGAGCAGTACGTC. Its translation: CSARRQRESDMDEQYV.

In its sample, this clonotype was seen a few times. V is TRBV30 and J is TRBJ1-3; 10 bases are a match to TRBD1. CDR3 length: 17 amino acids. J gave up 4 bases and V 3 bases, and 12 bases lay outside the gene matches. The germline CDR1 and CDR2 sequences are GTSNPN and SVGIG (reference sequence). CDR3 sequence reads: CAWSGQTGGMSGNTIYF. CDR3 in DNA: TGTGCCTGGAGCGGACAGACAGGGGGCATGTCAGGAAACACCATATATTTT.

This clonotype has only a few counts. The chain links TRBV3-1 to TRBJ2-3; D is unclear. Germline V CDR1 and CDR2: LGHDT, YNNKEL (reference sequence). V lost 8 bases, J lost 0 bases, and 9 bases lay in between. The CDR3 contains 13 residues. CDR3 sequence: CASSTASTDTQYF. CDR3 nucleotides: TGTGCCAGCTCGACCGCTAGCACAGATACGCAGTATTTT.

There are a few counts of this clonotype. The gene calls are TRBV3-1 and TRBJ2-3; TRBD2 matches at 7 bases. From germline, CDR1 is LGHDT and CDR2 YNNKEL (reference sequence). The CDR3 covers 19 residues. The V gene end was trimmed by 0 bases and the J gene end by 2 bases; junction bases not matched to a gene: 14. CDR3 in amino acids: CASSQDVGWGRVYTDTQYF. CDR3 in DNA: TGTGCCAGCAGCCAAGATGTCGGTTGGGGGAGGGTCTACACAGATACGCAGTATTTT.